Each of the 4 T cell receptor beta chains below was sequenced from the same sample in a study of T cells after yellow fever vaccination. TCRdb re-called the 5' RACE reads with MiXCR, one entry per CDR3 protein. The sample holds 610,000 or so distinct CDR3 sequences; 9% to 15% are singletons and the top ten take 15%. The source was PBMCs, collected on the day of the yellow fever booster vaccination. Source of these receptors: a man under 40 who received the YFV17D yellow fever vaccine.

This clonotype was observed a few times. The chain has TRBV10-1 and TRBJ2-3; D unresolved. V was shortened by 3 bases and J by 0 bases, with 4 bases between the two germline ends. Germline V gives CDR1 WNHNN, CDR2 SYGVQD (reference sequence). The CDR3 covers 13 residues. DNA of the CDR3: TGCGCCAGCAGTGACTGGAGCACAGATACGCAGTATTTT. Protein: CASSDWSTDTQYF.

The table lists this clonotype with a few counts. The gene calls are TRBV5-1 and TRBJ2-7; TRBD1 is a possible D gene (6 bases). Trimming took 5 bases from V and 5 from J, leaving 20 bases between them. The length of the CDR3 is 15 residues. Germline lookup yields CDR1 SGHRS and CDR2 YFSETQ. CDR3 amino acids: CASSWRDRSTDEQYF. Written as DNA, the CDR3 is TGCGCCAGCAGTTGGAGAGACAGGTCGACCGACGAGCAGTACTTC. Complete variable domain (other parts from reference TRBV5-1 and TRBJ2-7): KAGVTQTPRYLIKTRGQQVTLSCSPISGHRSVSWYQQTPGQGLQFLFEYFSETQRNKGNFPGRFSGRQFSNSRSEMNVSTLELGDSALYLCASSWRDRSTDEQYFGPGTRLTVT.

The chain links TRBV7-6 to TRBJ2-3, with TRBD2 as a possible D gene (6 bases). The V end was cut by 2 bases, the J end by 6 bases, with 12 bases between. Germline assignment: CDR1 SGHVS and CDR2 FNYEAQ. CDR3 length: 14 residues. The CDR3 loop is CASSLLAERDTQYF. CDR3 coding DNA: TGTGCCAGCAGCTTATTAGCGGAGAGGGATACGCAGTATTTT.

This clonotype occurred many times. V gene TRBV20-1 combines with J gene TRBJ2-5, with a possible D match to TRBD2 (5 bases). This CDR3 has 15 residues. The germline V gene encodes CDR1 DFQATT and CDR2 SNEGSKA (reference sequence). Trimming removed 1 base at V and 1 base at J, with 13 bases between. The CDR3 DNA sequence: TGCAGTGCTAGAGTTAGGGCTAGCTCCCAAGAGACCCAGTACTTC. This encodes CSARVRASSQETQYF.